This paragraph covers one T cell receptor (beta chain) sequence. Its target is not known. With 8 bases removed from V and 2 bases from J, the gap between germline ends came to 15 bases. This CDR3 spans 13 amino acids. Germline V gene sequence: CDR1 SQVTM, CDR2 ANQGSEA. Exclusion applied to patients with other autoimmune diseases, uncontrolled infections, pregnancy or lactation. Physicians reached a diagnosis by relying on clinical symptoms, serum thyroxine, TRAb, thyroid ultrasound and orbital computed tomography. This specimen belongs to a study of Graves' ophthalmopathy and Graves' hyperthyroidism. Study-level findings and limits: With roughly 65% sensitivity and about 74% specificity, the model predicted ophthalmopathy progression. Blood samples also showed most expanded thyroid clonotypes exceeding 0.001 frequency.

The authors amplified TCR beta CDR3 regions from RNA transcripts. The workflow started with a first-round RT-PCR run with HTBI primers and then moved on to a second-round multiplex PCR. Each CDR3 protein is one row after TCRdb ran MiXCR on the multiplex PCR reads. The sample consists of over a million distinct CDR3 sequences, 35% to 40% of them appearing once. The sample consisted of peripheral blood or thyroid tissue (not recorded which). The J gene is TRBJ1-2, the V gene TRBV29-1; D call uncertain. The source is an adult man with Graves' hyperthyroidism. DNA of the CDR3: TGCAGCTTAGATGTGGGAGAGAACTATGGCTACACCTTC. This sequence encodes CSLDVGENYGYTF.